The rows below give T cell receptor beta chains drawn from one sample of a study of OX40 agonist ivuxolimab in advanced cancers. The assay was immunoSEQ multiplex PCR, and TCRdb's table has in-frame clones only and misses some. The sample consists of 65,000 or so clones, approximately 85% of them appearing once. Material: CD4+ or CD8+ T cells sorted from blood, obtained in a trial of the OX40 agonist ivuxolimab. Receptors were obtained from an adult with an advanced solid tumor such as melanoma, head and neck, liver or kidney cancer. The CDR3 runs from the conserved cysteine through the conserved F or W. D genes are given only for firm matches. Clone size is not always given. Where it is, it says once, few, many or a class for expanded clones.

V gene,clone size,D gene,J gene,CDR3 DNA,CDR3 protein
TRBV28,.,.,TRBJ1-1,TGTGCCAGCAGAACTCCGGGGCCCCGCATGAACACTGAAGCTTTCTTT,CASRTPGPRMNTEAFF
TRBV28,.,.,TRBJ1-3,TGTGCCAGCAGTTTAGGACAAATCTCTGGAAACACCATATATTTT,CASSLGQISGNTIYF
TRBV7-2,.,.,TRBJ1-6,TGTGCCAGCAGCCCCCTGGGCGACCAGGGTTCACCCCTCCACTTT,CASSPLGDQGSPLHF
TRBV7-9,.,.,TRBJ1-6,TGTGCCAGCAGCGTCGGAGGAGGAAATAATTCACCCCTCCACTTT,CASSVGGGNNSPLHF
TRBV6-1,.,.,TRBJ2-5,TGTGCCAGCACCCCAAGGGGGGCCCGTGAGACCCAGTACTTC,CASTPRGARETQYF
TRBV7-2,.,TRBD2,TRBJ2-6,TGTGCCAGCAGCCCGGGGGGGCCTGGGGCCAACGTCCTGACTTTC,CASSPGGPGANVLTF
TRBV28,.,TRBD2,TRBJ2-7,TGTGCCAGCAGTTCCGTAGCGGGAAGGGTGTACGAGCAGTACTTC,CASSSVAGRVYEQYF
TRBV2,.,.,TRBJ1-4,TGTGCCAGCAGTGAAGGCCCCCGCGCGTTTTTT,CASSEGPRAFF
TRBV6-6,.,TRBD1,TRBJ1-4,TGTGCCAGCAGTGCCACAGGGGGTTTCATTGAAAAACTGTTTTTT,CASSATGGFIEKLFF
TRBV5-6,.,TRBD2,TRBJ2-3,TGTGCCAGCAGCTTGCCGGGAGGCGTCAGTGATACGCAGTATTTT,CASSLPGGVSDTQYF
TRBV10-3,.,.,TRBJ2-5,TGTGCCATCAGTGAGTCCGCCGGTCTCCAAGAGACCCAGTACTTC,CAISESAGLQETQYF
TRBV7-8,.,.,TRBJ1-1,TGTGCCAGCAGCTTAGTAACAGGTAACACTGAAGCTTTCTTT,CASSLVTGNTEAFF
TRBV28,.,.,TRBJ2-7,TGTGCCAGCAGTTCCCATGCGTTGGGTGTAGAGGGATACGAGCAGTACTTC,CASSSHALGVEGYEQYF
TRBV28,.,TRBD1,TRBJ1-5,TGTGCCAGCGTACAGGGGATTCAGCCCCAGCATTTT,CASVQGIQPQHF
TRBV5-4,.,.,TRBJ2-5,TGTGCCAGCAGCTTAAGGGAGACCCAGTACTTC,CASSLRETQYF
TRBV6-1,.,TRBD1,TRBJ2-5,TGTGCCAGCAGTGAATCTCGGGGACAGGGCGTACAGACCCAGTACTTC,CASSESRGQGVQTQYF
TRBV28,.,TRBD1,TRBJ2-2,TGTGCCAGCAGTTTATTCGGGACAGACACCGGGGAGCTGTTTTTT,CASSLFGTDTGELFF
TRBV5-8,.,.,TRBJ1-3,TGTGCCAGCAGCCGAGCTTCGAGCTCTGGAAACACCATATATTTT,CASSRASSSGNTIYF
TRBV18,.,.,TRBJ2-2,TGTGCCAGCTCCCAACGGACAGAAACCGGGGAGCTGTTTTTT,CASSQRTETGELFF
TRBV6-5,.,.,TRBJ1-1,TGTGCCAGCAGGGGGCACCAGAACACTGAAGCTTTCTTT,CASRGHQNTEAFF
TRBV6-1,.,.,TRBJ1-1,TGTGCCAGCAGTAATTATCGTCAGAACACTGAAGCTTTCTTT,CASSNYRQNTEAFF
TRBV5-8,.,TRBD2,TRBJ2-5,TGTGCCAGCAGCTTGGTCGGAGCGGGACAAGAGACCCAGTACTTC,CASSLVGAGQETQYF
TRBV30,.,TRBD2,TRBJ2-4,TGTGCCTGGAGTTCCTCAGGGATTTGGGGAGGGGAGGCCAAAAACATTCAGTACTTC,CAWSSSGIWGGEAKNIQYF
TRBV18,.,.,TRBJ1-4,TGTGCCAGCTGTAGGTCAACTAATGAAAAACTGTTTTTT,CASCRSTNEKLFF
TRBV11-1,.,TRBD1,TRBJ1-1,TGTGCCAGCAGCTGGGGGGGACAGGCAGGCACTGAAGCTTTCTTT,CASSWGGQAGTEAFF
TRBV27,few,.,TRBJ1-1,TGTGCCAGCAGCCTTAGAGGCGGGGGGGCCAATTTCTTT,CASSLRGGGANFF